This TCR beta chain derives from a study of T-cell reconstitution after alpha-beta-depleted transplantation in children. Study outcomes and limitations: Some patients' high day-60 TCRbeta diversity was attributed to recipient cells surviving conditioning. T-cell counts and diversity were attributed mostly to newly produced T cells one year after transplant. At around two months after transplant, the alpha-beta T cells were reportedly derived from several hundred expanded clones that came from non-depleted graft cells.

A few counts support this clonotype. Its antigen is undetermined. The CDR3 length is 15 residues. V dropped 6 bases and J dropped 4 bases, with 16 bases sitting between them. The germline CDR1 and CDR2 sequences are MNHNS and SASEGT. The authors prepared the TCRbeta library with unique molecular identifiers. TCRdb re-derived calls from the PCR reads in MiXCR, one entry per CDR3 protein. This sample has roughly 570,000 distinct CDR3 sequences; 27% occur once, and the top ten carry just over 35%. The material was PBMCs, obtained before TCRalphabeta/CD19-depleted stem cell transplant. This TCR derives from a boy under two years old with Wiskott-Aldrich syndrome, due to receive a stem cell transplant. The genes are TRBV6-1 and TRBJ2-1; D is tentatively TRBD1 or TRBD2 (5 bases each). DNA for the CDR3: TGTGCCAGCAGCCGGGACCCCACTCCATACAATGAGCAGTTCTTC. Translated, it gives CASSRDPTPYNEQFF.